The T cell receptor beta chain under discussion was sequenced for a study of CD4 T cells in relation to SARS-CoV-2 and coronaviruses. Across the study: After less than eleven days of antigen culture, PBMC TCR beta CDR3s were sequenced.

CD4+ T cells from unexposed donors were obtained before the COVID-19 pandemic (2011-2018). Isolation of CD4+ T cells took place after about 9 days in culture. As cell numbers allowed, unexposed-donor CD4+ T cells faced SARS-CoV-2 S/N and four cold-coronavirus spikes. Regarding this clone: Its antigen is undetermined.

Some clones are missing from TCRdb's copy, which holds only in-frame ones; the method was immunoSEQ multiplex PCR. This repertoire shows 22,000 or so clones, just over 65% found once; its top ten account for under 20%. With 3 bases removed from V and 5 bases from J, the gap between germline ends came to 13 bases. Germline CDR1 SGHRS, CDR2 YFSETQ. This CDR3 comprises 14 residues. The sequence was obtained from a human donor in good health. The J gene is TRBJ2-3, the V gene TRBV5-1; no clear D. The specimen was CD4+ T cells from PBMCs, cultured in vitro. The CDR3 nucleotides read TGCGCCAGCAGCTCCGGAAATAGGCAAGATACGCAGTATTTT. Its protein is CASSSGNRQDTQYF.